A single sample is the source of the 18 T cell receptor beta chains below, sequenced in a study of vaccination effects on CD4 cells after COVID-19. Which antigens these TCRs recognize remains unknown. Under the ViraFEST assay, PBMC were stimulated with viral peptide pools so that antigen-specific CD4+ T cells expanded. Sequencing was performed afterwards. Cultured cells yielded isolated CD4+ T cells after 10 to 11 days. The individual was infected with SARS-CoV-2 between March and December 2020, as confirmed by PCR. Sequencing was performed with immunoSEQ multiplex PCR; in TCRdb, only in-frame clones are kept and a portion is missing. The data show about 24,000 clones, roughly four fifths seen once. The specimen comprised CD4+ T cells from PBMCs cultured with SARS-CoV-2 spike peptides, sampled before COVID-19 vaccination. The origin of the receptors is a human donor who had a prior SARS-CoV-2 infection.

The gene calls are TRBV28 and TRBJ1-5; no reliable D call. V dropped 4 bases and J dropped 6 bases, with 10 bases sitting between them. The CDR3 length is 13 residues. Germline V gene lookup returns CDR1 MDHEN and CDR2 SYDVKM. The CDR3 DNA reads TGTGCCAGCAGTTCGGGGAACGGTCAGCCCCAGCATTTT. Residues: CASSSGNGQPQHF.

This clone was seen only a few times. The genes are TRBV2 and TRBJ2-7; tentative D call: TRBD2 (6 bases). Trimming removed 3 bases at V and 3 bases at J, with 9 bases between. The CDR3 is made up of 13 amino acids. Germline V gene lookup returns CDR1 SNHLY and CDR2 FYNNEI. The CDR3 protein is CASSDPGLYEQYF. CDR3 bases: TGTGCCAGCAGTGATCCGGGACTCTACGAGCAGTACTTC.

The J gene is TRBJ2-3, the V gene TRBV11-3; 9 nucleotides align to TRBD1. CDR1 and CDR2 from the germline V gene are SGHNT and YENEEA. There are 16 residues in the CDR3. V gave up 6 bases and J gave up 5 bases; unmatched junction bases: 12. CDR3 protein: CASRYTGGAQEDTQYF. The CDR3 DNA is TGTGCCAGCAGGTATACAGGGGGCGCTCAGGAAGATACGCAGTATTTT.

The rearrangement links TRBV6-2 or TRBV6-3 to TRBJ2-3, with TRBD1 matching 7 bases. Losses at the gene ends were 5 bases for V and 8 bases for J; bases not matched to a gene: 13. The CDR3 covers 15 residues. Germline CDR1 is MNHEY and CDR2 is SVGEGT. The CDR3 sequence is CASSEAGTALTTQYF. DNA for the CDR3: TGTGCCAGCAGTGAGGCCGGGACAGCCCTCACTACGCAGTATTTT.

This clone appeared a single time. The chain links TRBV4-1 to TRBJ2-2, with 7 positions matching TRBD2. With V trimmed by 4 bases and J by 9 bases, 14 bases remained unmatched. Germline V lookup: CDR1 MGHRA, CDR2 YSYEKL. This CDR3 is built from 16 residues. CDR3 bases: TGCGCCAGCAGCCCGGTGGCTCGGCGGGGGTTCCGGGAGCTGTTTTTT. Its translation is CASSPVARRGFRELFF.

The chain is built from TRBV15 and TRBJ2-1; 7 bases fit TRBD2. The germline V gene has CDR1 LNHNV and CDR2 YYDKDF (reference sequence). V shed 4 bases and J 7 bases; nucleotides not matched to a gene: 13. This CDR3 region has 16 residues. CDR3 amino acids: CATSKGERGIRNEQFF. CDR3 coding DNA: TGTGCCACCAGCAAGGGAGAGCGGGGAATTCGGAATGAGCAGTTCTTC. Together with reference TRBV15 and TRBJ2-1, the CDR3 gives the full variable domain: DAMVIQNPRYQVTQFGKPVTLSCSQTLNHNVMYWYQQKSSQAPKLLFHYYDKDFNNEADTPDNFQSRRPNTSFCFLDIRSPGLGDTAMYLCATSKGERGIRNEQFFGPGTRLTVL.

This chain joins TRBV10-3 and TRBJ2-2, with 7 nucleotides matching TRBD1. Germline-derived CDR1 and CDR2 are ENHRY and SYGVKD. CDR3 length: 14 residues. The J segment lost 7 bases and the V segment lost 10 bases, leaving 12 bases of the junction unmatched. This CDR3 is CATARPGGIGELFF. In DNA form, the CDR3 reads TGTGCCACAGCCCGTCCAGGGGGAATCGGGGAGCTGTTTTTT.

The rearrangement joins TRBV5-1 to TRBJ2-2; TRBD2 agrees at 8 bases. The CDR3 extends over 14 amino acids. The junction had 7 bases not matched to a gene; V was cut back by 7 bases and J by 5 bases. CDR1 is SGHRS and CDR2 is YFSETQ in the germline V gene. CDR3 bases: TGCGCCAGCCAGCGACTAGCGTCGACCGGGGAGCTGTTTTTT. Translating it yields CASQRLASTGELFF. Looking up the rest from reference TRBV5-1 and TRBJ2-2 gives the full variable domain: KAGVTQTPRYLIKTRGQQVTLSCSPISGHRSVSWYQQTPGQGLQFLFEYFSETQRNKGNFPGRFSGRQFSNSRSEMNVSTLELGDSALYLCASQRLASTGELFFGEGSRLTVL.

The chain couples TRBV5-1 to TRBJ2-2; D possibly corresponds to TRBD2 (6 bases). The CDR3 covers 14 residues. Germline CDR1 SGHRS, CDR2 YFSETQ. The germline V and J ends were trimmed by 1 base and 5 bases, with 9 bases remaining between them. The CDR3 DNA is TGCGCCAGCAGCTTGCTGGGGGGTACCGGGGAGCTGTTTTTT. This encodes CASSLLGGTGELFF.

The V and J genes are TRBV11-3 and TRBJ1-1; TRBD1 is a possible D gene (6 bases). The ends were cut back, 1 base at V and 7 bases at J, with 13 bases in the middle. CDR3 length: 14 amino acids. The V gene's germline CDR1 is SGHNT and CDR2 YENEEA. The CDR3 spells CASSLAAGQVEAFF. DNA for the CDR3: TGTGCCAGCAGCTTAGCCGCGGGACAAGTTGAAGCTTTCTTT.

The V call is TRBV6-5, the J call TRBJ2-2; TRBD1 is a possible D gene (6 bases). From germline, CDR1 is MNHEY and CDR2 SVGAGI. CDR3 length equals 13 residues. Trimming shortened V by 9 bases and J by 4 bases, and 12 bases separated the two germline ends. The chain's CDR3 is CASEGGFTGELFF. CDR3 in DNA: TGTGCCAGTGAAGGGGGATTCACCGGGGAGCTGTTTTTT.

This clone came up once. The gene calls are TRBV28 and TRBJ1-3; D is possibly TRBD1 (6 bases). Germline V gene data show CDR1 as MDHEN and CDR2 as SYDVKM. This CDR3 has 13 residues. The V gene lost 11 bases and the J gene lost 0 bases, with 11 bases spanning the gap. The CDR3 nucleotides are TGTGCCGTCGGACAGTTCTCTGGAAACACCATATATTTT. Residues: CAVGQFSGNTIYF.

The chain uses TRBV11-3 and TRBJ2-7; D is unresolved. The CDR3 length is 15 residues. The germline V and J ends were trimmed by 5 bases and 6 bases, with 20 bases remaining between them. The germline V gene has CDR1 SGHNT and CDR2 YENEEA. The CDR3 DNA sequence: TGTGCCAGCAGCCTCTCACGGTTAGAAGAGATCGAGCAGTACTTC. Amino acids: CASSLSRLEEIEQYF.

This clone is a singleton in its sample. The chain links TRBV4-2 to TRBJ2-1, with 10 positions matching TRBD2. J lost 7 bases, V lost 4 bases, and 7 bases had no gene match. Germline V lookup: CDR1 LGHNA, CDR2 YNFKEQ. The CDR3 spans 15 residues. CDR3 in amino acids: CASSPPSGGANEQFF. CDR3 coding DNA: TGTGCCAGCAGCCCCCCGAGCGGGGGGGCGAATGAGCAGTTCTTC.

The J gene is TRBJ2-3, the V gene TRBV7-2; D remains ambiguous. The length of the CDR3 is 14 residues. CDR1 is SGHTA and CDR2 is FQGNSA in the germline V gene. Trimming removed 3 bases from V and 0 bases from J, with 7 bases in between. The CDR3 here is CASSFYGSTDTQYF. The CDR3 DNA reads TGTGCCAGCAGCTTTTACGGCAGCACAGATACGCAGTATTTT.

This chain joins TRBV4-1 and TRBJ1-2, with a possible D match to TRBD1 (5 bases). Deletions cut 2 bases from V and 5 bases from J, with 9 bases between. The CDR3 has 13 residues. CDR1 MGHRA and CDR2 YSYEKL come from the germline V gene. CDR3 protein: CASSQTRQYGYTF. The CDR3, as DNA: TGCGCCAGCAGCCAAACTAGACAGTATGGCTACACCTTC.

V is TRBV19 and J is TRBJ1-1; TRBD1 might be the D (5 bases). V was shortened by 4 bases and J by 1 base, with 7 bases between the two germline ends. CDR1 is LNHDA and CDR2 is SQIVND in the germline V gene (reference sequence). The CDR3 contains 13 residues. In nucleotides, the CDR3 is TGTGCCAGTAGTAGGGGACCGAACACTGAAGCTTTCTTT. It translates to CASSRGPNTEAFF.

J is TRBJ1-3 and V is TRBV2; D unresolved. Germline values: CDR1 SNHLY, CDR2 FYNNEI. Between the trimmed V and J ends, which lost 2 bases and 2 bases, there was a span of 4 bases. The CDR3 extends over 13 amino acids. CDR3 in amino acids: CASSESPGNTIYF. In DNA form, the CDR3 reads TGTGCCAGCAGTGAATCTCCTGGAAACACCATATATTTT.